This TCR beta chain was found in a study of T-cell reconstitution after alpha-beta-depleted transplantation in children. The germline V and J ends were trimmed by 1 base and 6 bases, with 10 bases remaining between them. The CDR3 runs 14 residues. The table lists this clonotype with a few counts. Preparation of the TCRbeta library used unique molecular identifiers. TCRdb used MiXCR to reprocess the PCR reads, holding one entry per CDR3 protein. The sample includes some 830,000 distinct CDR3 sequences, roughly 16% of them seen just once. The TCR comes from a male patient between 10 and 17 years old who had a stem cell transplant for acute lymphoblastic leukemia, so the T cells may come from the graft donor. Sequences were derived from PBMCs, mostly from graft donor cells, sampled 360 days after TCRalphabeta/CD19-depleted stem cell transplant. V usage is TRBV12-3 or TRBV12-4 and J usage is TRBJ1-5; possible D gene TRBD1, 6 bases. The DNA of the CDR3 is TGTGCCAGCAGTTTAGGGCAGGGGTTTCAGCCCCAGCATTTT. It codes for CASSLGQGFQPQHF.